This T cell receptor (beta chain) appears in the sequencing data of a study of T cell responses to AZD1222 COVID-19 vaccine. The CDR3 contains 16 residues. In germline, CDR1 is SGHTA, CDR2 FQGNSA. With 3 bases clipped from V and 0 bases from J, the junction kept 5 bases outside the gene matches. Remarks on this clone: Other DNA sequences from this sample encode an identical CDR3 as well.

This table comes from immunoSEQ multiplex PCR, and its TCRdb copy is limited to in-frame clones, with some not included. The table shows roughly 80,000 clones, with approximately 90% occurring only once. The sequencing here drew on peripheral blood, taken on day 0 of MenACWY control vaccination. This TCR was recovered from an adult in good health. V usage is TRBV7-2 and J usage is TRBJ2-1, with TRBD2 identical over 7 bases. For the CDR3, the DNA is TGTGCCAGCAGCTTGGCTAGCGGAAGCTCCTACAATGAGCAGTTCTTC. Amino acids: CASSLASGSSYNEQFF.